Listed below are T cell receptor beta chains from one sample, sequenced in a study of T cell responses to AZD1222 COVID-19 vaccine. The assay was immunoSEQ multiplex PCR, and TCRdb's table has in-frame clones only and misses some. The table includes roughly 130,000 clones, roughly 94% detected once. The sample consisted of peripheral blood, taken on day 0 of AZD1222 vaccination. All receptors come from an adult in good health. CDR3s include the opening cysteine and the closing phenylalanine or tryptophan. Each record gives: D gene, J gene, V gene, clone size, CDR3 DNA, CDR3 protein. D genes are given only for firm matches. Expanded clones are given a class, and other clones once, few, many or no size at all.

>TRBD1|TRBJ1-2|TRBV30|-
TGTGCCTGGACTGGACAGGGGGTCGGCTATGGCTACACCTTC
CAWTGQGVGYGYTF
>-|TRBJ1-1|TRBV19|-
TGTGCCAGTAGTAAACCGACAAGCCTTCGAACCACTGAAGCTTTCTTT
CASSKPTSLRTTEAFF
>-|TRBJ1-6|TRBV5-1|-
TGCGCCAGCAGCTTGTCCATGAGCTCCTATAATTCACCCCTCCACTTT
CASSLSMSSYNSPLHF
>-|TRBJ1-1|TRBV10-3|-
TGTGCCATCAGTGAGTCAGTAGGGGCAGGGATAAACACTGAAGCTTTCTTT
CAISESVGAGINTEAFF
>-|TRBJ1-1|TRBV6-5|once
TGTGCCAGCAAGGATCCGGGGGCGCGGCATACTGAAGCTTTCTTT
CASKDPGARHTEAFF
>TRBD2|TRBJ2-7|TRBV5-4|-
TGTGCCAGCAGCTCCGAGTTAGCGGGCCCCTACGAGCAGTACTTC
CASSSELAGPYEQYF
>TRBD1|TRBJ2-1|TRBV11-2|once
TGTGCCAGCAGCTTAGGTCCGGGACAGTTGCTCTTC
CASSLGPGQLLF
>TRBD2|TRBJ2-1|TRBV15|-
TGTGCCACCAGCAGAGATATGGCTAGCGGGAGAGGAAAGCAGTTCTTC
CATSRDMASGRGKQFF
>TRBD2|TRBJ2-7|TRBV3-1/TRBV3-2|once
TGTGCCAGCAGCCAAGATGGACTAGCGGGAGCCTTCTACGAGCAGTACTTC
CASSQDGLAGAFYEQYF
>-|TRBJ2-7|TRBV7-9|-
TGTGCCAGCAGCTTACAGGGTTACGAGCAGTACTTC
CASSLQGYEQYF
>-|TRBJ2-6|TRBV12-5|few
TGTGCTAGTGGTTCACTTTCCGGACAAAGTGGGGCCAACGTCCTGACTTTC
CASGSLSGQSGANVLTF
>-|TRBJ2-7|TRBV29-1|-
TGCAGCGTATCTCCCCCGCCCTCCTACGAGCAGTACTTC
CSVSPPPSYEQYF
>-|TRBJ1-6|TRBV6-6|-
TGTGCCAGCAGTACACAGGGAAATTCACCCCTCCACTTT
CASSTQGNSPLHF
>-|TRBJ2-3|TRBV11-2|-
TGTGCCAGCAGCCAGGGACTCCTATTCACAGATACGCAGTATTTT
CASSQGLLFTDTQYF
>-|TRBJ1-3|TRBV27|-
TGTGCCAGCAGTTTATCGCGGGGAAACACCATATATTTT
CASSLSRGNTIYF
>-|TRBJ1-1|TRBV7-9|-
TGTGCCAGCTCCTACACCGTCTTCTCCATGAACACTGAAGCTTTCTTT
CASSYTVFSMNTEAFF
>-|TRBJ1-1|TRBV6-5|-
TGTGCCAGCAGTTACTCTGCCAGGTTGAACACTGAAGCTTTCTTT
CASSYSARLNTEAFF
>-|TRBJ1-3|TRBV6-5|-
TGTGCCAGCACTCCCATCCTTGGGGACACCATATATTTT
CASTPILGDTIYF
>-|TRBJ2-7|TRBV6-5|-
TGTGCCAGCAGCCCACATGGAGGGCCGGCCCACGAGCAGTACTTC
CASSPHGGPAHEQYF
>-|TRBJ1-1|TRBV12-3/TRBV12-4|-
TGTGCCAGCAGCATAGGGGGGGGGTCTGAAGCTTTCTTT
CASSIGGGSEAFF
>TRBD1|TRBJ1-4|TRBV24-1|-
TGTGCCACCAGTGATTCTGGGACAGGGTGGAGTAATGAAAAACTGTTTTTT
CATSDSGTGWSNEKLFF
>TRBD1|TRBJ1-2|TRBV30|-
TGTGCCTGGAGCACCACGGGACAGTTCTATGGCTACACCTTC
CAWSTTGQFYGYTF
>-|TRBJ2-7|TRBV27|-
TGTGCCAGCAGTTTTGCGGGTTATTGGACAAACACCTACGAGCAGTACTTC
CASSFAGYWTNTYEQYF
>-|TRBJ1-3|TRBV2|-
TGTGCCAGCAGTCCAGTGGACAGAGCTGGAAACACCATATATTTT
CASSPVDRAGNTIYF
>-|TRBJ2-5|TRBV18|once
TGTGCCAGCTCACTTTTACAGGATCGCCAAGAGACCCAGTACTTC
CASSLLQDRQETQYF
>TRBD1|TRBJ2-5|TRBV5-1|-
TGCGCCAGCAGCCGGGACAGTGGCAAAGAGACCCAGTACTTC
CASSRDSGKETQYF
>TRBD1|TRBJ1-5|TRBV6-5|-
TGTGCCAGCTTGGAACAGGGGGTTCCTGGTCAGCCCCAGCATTTT
CASLEQGVPGQPQHF
>-|TRBJ2-1|TRBV4-2|-
TGTGCCAGCAGCCAAGCAGGTTACTACAATGAGCAGTTCTTC
CASSQAGYYNEQFF
>TRBD1|TRBJ1-3|TRBV30|-
TGTGCCTGGGGACAGGGGGTAACGGGAAACACCATATATTTT
CAWGQGVTGNTIYF
>-|TRBJ1-3|TRBV25-1|-
TGTGCCAGCAGTGAACTTGTCTCTGGAAACACCATATATTTT
CASSELVSGNTIYF
>-|TRBJ1-3|TRBV6-4|-
TGTGCCAGCAGTGACCCCGGGGTATACTGTCCCTCTGGAAACACCATATATTTT
CASSDPGVYCPSGNTIYF
>-|TRBJ2-7|TRBV19|-
TGTGCCAGTAGGCTTGGGGCGGAGGGAAACTACGAGCAGTACTTC
CASRLGAEGNYEQYF
>TRBD2|TRBJ2-1|TRBV18|-
TGTGCCAGCTCACCGAGAGCGGGAGTGAGAGATGAGCAGTTCTTC
CASSPRAGVRDEQFF
>-|TRBJ1-5|TRBV7-9|-
TGTGCCAGCAGCCCCGAGGGACCGATCAATCAGCCCCAGCATTTT
CASSPEGPINQPQHF
>-|TRBJ2-7|TRBV2|-
TGTGCCAGCAGTCCCTACTACGAGCAGTACTTC
CASSPYYEQYF
>-|TRBJ1-2|TRBV20-1|once
TGCAGTGCTAGAGGCCCTACCGGCTACACCTTC
CSARGPTGYTF
>TRBD2|TRBJ2-7|TRBV11-2|-
TGTGCCAGCAGCTTAGCGGCGGGAGTTAGCTCCTACGAGCAGTACTTC
CASSLAAGVSSYEQYF
>TRBD1|TRBJ1-2|TRBV6-5|-
TGTGCCAGCAGTTCTCCTCTCGACAGGGGAGATGGCTACACCTTC
CASSSPLDRGDGYTF
>-|TRBJ2-5|TRBV18|-
TGTGCCAGCTCACACGGGCGGAGTCGTCAAGAGACCCAGTACTTC
CASSHGRSRQETQYF
>TRBD1|TRBJ2-5|TRBV4-1|-
TGCGCCAGCAGCCAAGATGTGACAGGGGGCGTTCAACGAGAGACCCAGTACTTC
CASSQDVTGGVQRETQYF
>TRBD2|TRBJ2-1|TRBV4-1|few
TGCGCCAGCAGCCAAGAGAGGTTAGCGGGAGGTACGAAGTCCTACAATGAGCAGTTCTTC
CASSQERLAGGTKSYNEQFF
>TRBD1|TRBJ1-3|TRBV28|-
TGTGCCAGCAGCCAGGGGACAGGTACCTCTGGAAACACCATATATTTT
CASSQGTGTSGNTIYF
>-|TRBJ2-1|TRBV18|once
TGTGCCAGCTCACCCTTGAAAGCCAGAACCTACGACAATGAGCAGTTCTTC
CASSPLKARTYDNEQFF
>-|TRBJ2-7|TRBV27|once
TGTGCCAGCAGTTTATCCCCCCGAACCGGGTCAAGCTGGCACGAGCAGTACTTC
CASSLSPRTGSSWHEQYF
>-|TRBJ2-7|TRBV4-1|-
TGCGCCAGCAGCCTAACAGAAGCCAGGGAAATTTGGTACGAGCAGTACTTC
CASSLTEAREIWYEQYF
>TRBD2|TRBJ2-7|TRBV4-3|-
TGCGCCAGCAGCCAAGGACTAGCGGGTGCCTCCTACGAGCAGTACTTC
CASSQGLAGASYEQYF
>-|TRBJ1-1|TRBV30|-
TGTGCCTGGGAGGGACTGAACACTGAAGCTTTCTTT
CAWEGLNTEAFF
>TRBD1|TRBJ1-2|TRBV19|-
TGTGCCAGTAGTATGATCTGGACGACAGGGGGGCAGATTGGAGGCTACACCTTC
CASSMIWTTGGQIGGYTF
>-|TRBJ1-6|TRBV5-1|-
TGCGCCAGCAGCTTGGACGTGGGTTCCTATAATTCACCCCTCCACTTT
CASSLDVGSYNSPLHF
>-|TRBJ1-1|TRBV7-8|-
TGTGCCAGCAGCTTAGATATGGGAGTCACTGAAGCTTTCTTT
CASSLDMGVTEAFF
>-|TRBJ2-2|TRBV6-1|-
TGTGCCAGCAGTGCCCGGTGGACGTTCCCGAACACCGGGGAGCTGTTTTTT
CASSARWTFPNTGELFF